This is a list of T cell receptor beta chains from one sample in a study of memory CD4+ T cells and cytomegalovirus serostatus. Method: immunoSEQ multiplex PCR; TCRdb's copy keeps in-frame clones and lacks some. Of around 63,000 clones listed, 80% are singletons. Sample: memory CD4+ T cells from blood. The receptors derive from an adult in good health and CMV-seronegative. Some clones in this sample may be carry-over from other donors' samples. Both conserved end residues are part of each CDR3. The order of the fields is D gene, J gene, V gene, clone size, CDR3 protein, CDR3 DNA. A D gene is named only where the DNA matches it firmly. A clone size is listed for some rows: how often the clone was seen (once, few, many), or a class if it is expanded.

>TRBD1|TRBJ1-4|TRBV7-2|NA
CASSRQGTDNEKLFF
TGTGCCAGCAGCCGGCAGGGGACAGATAATGAAAAACTGTTTTTT
>NA|TRBJ2-7|TRBV28|NA
CASSGLGGGYEQYF
TGTGCCAGCAGTGGACTGGGAGGGGGATACGAGCAGTACTTC
>NA|TRBJ2-5|TRBV5-1|NA
CASSSLAAEETQYF
TGCGCCAGCAGCTCACTAGCCGCGGAAGAGACCCAGTACTTC
>NA|TRBJ1-1|TRBV19|few
CASSMRGGAFF
TGTGCCAGTAGTATGCGCGGAGGAGCTTTCTTT
>TRBD2|TRBJ2-1|TRBV6-6|NA
CAGASTGGNEQFF
TGTGCCGGAGCTTCAACGGGAGGTAACGAGCAGTTCTTC
>NA|TRBJ1-2|TRBV10-3|NA
CAIRWAMDQGYTF
TGTGCCATCAGGTGGGCAATGGACCAAGGCTACACCTTC
>NA|TRBJ2-6|TRBV4-3|few
CASSQNPRGTSGANVLTF
TGCGCCAGCAGCCAAAACCCTCGGGGAACCTCTGGGGCCAACGTCCTGACTTTC
>TRBD1|TRBJ2-3|TRBV5-1|NA
CASSAGTGSTDTQYF
TGCGCCAGCAGCGCAGGGACAGGGAGCACAGATACGCAGTATTTT
>TRBD2|TRBJ2-1|TRBV30|NA
CASSGASSYNEQFF
TGTGCCTCAAGCGGGGCAAGCTCCTACAATGAGCAGTTCTTC
>NA|TRBJ1-1|TRBV27|NA
CASSLSGGLKTEAFF
TGTGCCAGCAGTTTATCGGGGGGCTTGAAGACTGAAGCTTTCTTT
>TRBD1|TRBJ2-1|TRBV11-2|once
CASSFLGQGFNEQFF
TGTGCCAGCAGCTTCTTGGGACAGGGATTCAATGAGCAGTTCTTC
>NA|TRBJ2-7|TRBV4-2|few
CASSQGIDSEQYF
TGTGCCAGCAGCCAAGGGATCGACAGCGAGCAGTACTTC
>NA|TRBJ2-7|TRBV6-1|NA
CASSEQGQAEYEQYF
TGTGCCAGCAGTGAACAGGGGCAGGCTGAATACGAGCAGTACTTC
>NA|TRBJ2-7|TRBV11-2|NA
CASSLGTPYQGQYF
TGTGCCAGCAGCTTAGGGACTCCATATCAGGGGCAGTACTTC
>NA|TRBJ1-2|TRBV4-1|NA
CASSLTPGINYGYTF
TGCGCCAGCAGCCTCACTCCAGGGATTAACTATGGCTACACCTTC
>NA|TRBJ1-1|TRBV11-2|NA
CASSPNLRGQAFF
TGTGCCAGCAGCCCAAATCTCAGGGGCCAAGCTTTCTTT
>NA|TRBJ2-7|TRBV4-3|NA
CASSQVKGF
TGCGCCAGCAGCCAAGTGAAGGGCTTC
>NA|TRBJ2-7|TRBV5-3|NA
CARSPYGQFYEQYF
TGTGCCAGAAGCCCGTATGGACAGTTCTACGAGCAGTACTTC
>NA|TRBJ2-5|TRBV5-5|once
CASSLTDEETQYF
TGTGCCAGCAGCCTGACGGACGAAGAGACCCAGTACTTC
>NA|TRBJ1-2|TRBV30|NA
CAWSRGRVYSFYGYTF
TGTGCCTGGAGTCGAGGACGGGTCTACTCTTTCTATGGCTACACCTTC
>NA|TRBJ2-1|TRBV18|NA
CASSPKVGVDEQFF
TGTGCCAGCTCACCGAAGGTGGGGGTGGATGAGCAGTTCTTC
>TRBD2|TRBJ2-7|TRBV7-2|NA
CASSLGRGLAGEQYF
TGTGCCAGCAGCTTAGGCCGGGGACTAGCGGGCGAGCAGTACTTC
>TRBD1|TRBJ1-2|TRBV13|NA
CASSYGTAYGYTF
TGTGCCAGCAGCTACGGGACAGCCTATGGCTACACCTTC
>NA|TRBJ2-6|TRBV5-1|NA
CASSGVRAGANVLTF
TGCGCCAGCAGTGGTGTGCGCGCTGGGGCCAACGTCCTGACTTTC
>TRBD2|TRBJ2-3|TRBV11-2|NA
CASSIPLAGVTDTQYF
TGTGCCAGCAGCATCCCACTAGCGGGGGTTACAGATACGCAGTATTTT
>NA|TRBJ1-6|TRBV5-4|NA
CASSLGRGGAGNSPLHF
TGTGCCAGCAGCTTGGGTCGGGGGGGCGCGGGAAATTCACCCCTCCACTTT
>TRBD2|TRBJ2-1|TRBV30|NA
CAWSVGLAGKQNEQFF
TGTGCCTGGAGTGTAGGGCTAGCGGGGAAGCAGAATGAGCAGTTCTTC
>NA|TRBJ2-5|TRBV5-6|few
CASSFFEQGFQETQYF
TGTGCCAGCAGCTTCTTTGAACAGGGCTTCCAAGAGACCCAGTACTTC
>TRBD1|TRBJ1-2|TRBV4-1|NA
CASSQMGTGRRYGYTF
TGCGCCAGCAGCCAGATGGGGACAGGGCGGCGGTATGGCTACACCTTC
>NA|TRBJ2-5|TRBV7-2|NA
CASSVSGTRETQYF
TGTGCCAGCAGCGTGTCGGGGACAAGGGAGACCCAGTACTTC
>TRBD1|TRBJ2-2|TRBV6-4|NA
CASSSTGDGELFF
TGTGCCAGCAGCTCGACAGGGGACGGGGAGCTGTTTTTT
>NA|TRBJ2-1|TRBV6-4|few
CASSELANNEQFF
TGTGCCAGCAGTGAGCTAGCTAACAATGAGCAGTTCTTC
>TRBD2|TRBJ2-1|TRBV5-1|NA
CASSLYGTSGYNEQFF
TGCGCCAGCAGCTTGTACGGGACTAGCGGGTACAATGAGCAGTTCTTC